Listed below are T cell receptor beta chains from one sample, sequenced in a study of blood T cell repertoires in COVID-19. Clones were sequenced by immunoSEQ multiplex PCR, and TCRdb holds only the in-frame ones, with some missing. The sample holds fewer than 300,000 clones; about 93% are singletons and the top ten take roughly 1.1%. Sequencing used PBMCs or T cells enriched from blood (not recorded which). Source of these receptors: a woman aged 25 to 39 who had recovered from COVID-19. CDR3s include the opening cysteine and the closing phenylalanine or tryptophan. Each record gives: clone size, D gene, J gene, V gene, CDR3 DNA, CDR3 protein. The D gene is left open where the match is weak. Size is omitted from some rows. Given values are once, few, many or a class for expanded clones.

-	TRBD1	TRBJ1-1	TRBV10-3	TGTGCCATCAGTCAGGGACAGGCCTTTGAAGCTTTCTTT	CAISQGQAFEAFF
-	TRBD2	TRBJ2-3	TRBV5-1	TGCGCCAGCAGCTTACTAGCGGGAGGACCAGATACGCAGTATTTT	CASSLLAGGPDTQYF
-	-	TRBJ1-1	TRBV9	TGTGCCAGCAGCGCCCCCTTGGGGGGAACCCAGGATGTGGCTTTCTTT	CASSAPLGGTQDVAFF
-	-	TRBJ2-1	TRBV4-3	TGCGCCAGCAGCCAAGATGGTAAGCGGAGCCACACTGAATACAATGAGCAGTTCTTC	CASSQDGKRSHTEYNEQFF
once	-	TRBJ1-6	TRBV6-6	TGTGCCAGCAGCTATATCAACCGTAATTCACCCCTCCACTTT	CASSYINRNSPLHF
-	TRBD1	TRBJ1-5	TRBV28	TGTGCCAGCAGATCGGGACAGGGTAGCAATCAGCCCCAGCATTTT	CASRSGQGSNQPQHF
-	-	TRBJ1-3	TRBV19	TGTGCCAGTAGTATATGGGGGCCATCTGGAAACACCATATATTTT	CASSIWGPSGNTIYF
-	TRBD1	TRBJ1-3	TRBV3-1/TRBV3-2	TGTGCCAGCAGCCATATGACAGGGATGGGAGACACCATATATTTT	CASSHMTGMGDTIYF
-	TRBD2	TRBJ2-3	TRBV5-1	TGCGCCAGCAGCCAAACGGGACTAGCGGTCACAGATACGCAGTATTTT	CASSQTGLAVTDTQYF
-	TRBD1	TRBJ2-1	TRBV28	TGTGCCAGCAGTTGGGACAGGGCTAGGAGGGATGAGCAGTTCTTC	CASSWDRARRDEQFF
-	TRBD2	TRBJ2-1	TRBV9	TGTGCCAGCAGCGGACCTAGCGGGAGGAACGACAATGAGCAGTTCTTC	CASSGPSGRNDNEQFF
-	-	TRBJ2-3	TRBV27	TGTGCCAGCAGTTTCCGACAGGGCACAGATACGCAGTATTTT	CASSFRQGTDTQYF
once	-	TRBJ2-3	TRBV7-2	TGTGCCAGCAGCTTACAGGCTAGCACAGATACGCAGTATTTT	CASSLQASTDTQYF
once	-	TRBJ2-7	TRBV28	TGTGCCAGCAGGGACTACTCCTACGAGCAGTACTTC	CASRDYSYEQYF
-	-	TRBJ1-1	TRBV3-1/TRBV3-2	TGTGCCAGCAGCCAAGCCGTCGGCACTGAAGCTTTCTTT	CASSQAVGTEAFF
-	TRBD1	TRBJ1-4	TRBV5-1	TGCGCCAGCAGCAGAGGTCGACAGGGGGGTGAAAAACTGTTTTTT	CASSRGRQGGEKLFF
-	TRBD1	TRBJ1-5	TRBV19	TGTGCCAGTATCCTCACAGGGGGCGTTTTGAATCAGCCCCAGCATTTT	CASILTGGVLNQPQHF
-	TRBD2	TRBJ2-3	TRBV4-3	TGCGCCAGCAGCCAAGATCACCTAGCGGGAGGAAGGAGTACGCAGTATTTT	CASSQDHLAGGRSTQYF
-	TRBD1	TRBJ1-2	TRBV5-5	TGTGCCAGCAGCATCCGGGACAGCTTTAACTATGGCTACACCTTC	CASSIRDSFNYGYTF
few	-	TRBJ2-2	TRBV5-4	TGTGCCAGCAGCGCCTGGGGACAAGCTACCGGGGAGCTGTTTTTT	CASSAWGQATGELFF
-	-	TRBJ2-3	TRBV28	TGTGCCAGCGTACAGGGCCGGGGCACAGATACGCAGTATTTT	CASVQGRGTDTQYF
-	-	TRBJ2-5	TRBV6-2/TRBV6-3	TGTGCCAGCAGTTTAGTAAGAGAGACCCAGTACTTC	CASSLVRETQYF
-	-	TRBJ1-1	TRBV4-1	TGCGCCAGCAGCCAAGACCAGACTGTCTACACTGAAGCTTTCTTT	CASSQDQTVYTEAFF
-	-	TRBJ2-5	TRBV5-1	TGCGCCAGCAGCTTCTTGGGGGGTTTAAAAGAGACCCAGTACTTC	CASSFLGGLKETQYF
-	-	TRBJ2-5	TRBV9	TGTGCCAGCAGCCAAGGGGTCGGGGAGACCCAGTACTTC	CASSQGVGETQYF
-	-	TRBJ2-2	TRBV6-5	TGTGCCAGCAGTCCACCGGGACACAACACCGGGGAGCTGTTTTTT	CASSPPGHNTGELFF
-	TRBD2	TRBJ2-1	TRBV28	TGTGCCAGCAGTATTAGCGGGGGTACCTACAATGAGCAGTTCTTC	CASSISGGTYNEQFF
-	TRBD1	TRBJ2-2	TRBV24-1	TGTGCCACCAGTGATTGGACAGGGGGCAGGACCGGGGAGCTGTTTTTT	CATSDWTGGRTGELFF
-	TRBD1	TRBJ2-1	TRBV5-4	TGTGCCAGCAGCTTGGCCCACAGGGGGGCCTCCTACAATGAGCAGTTCTTC	CASSLAHRGASYNEQFF
-	TRBD2	TRBJ2-3	TRBV28	TGTGCCAGCAGCCAGCACCTCGGACTAGCGATTTCAGATACGCAGTATTTT	CASSQHLGLAISDTQYF
-	TRBD2	TRBJ2-1	TRBV10-1	TGCGCCAGCAGTGGCGAGACTAGCGGGAACTGGGGCTACAATGAGCAGTTCTTC	CASSGETSGNWGYNEQFF